These 22 T cell receptor beta chains were sequenced from one sample in a study of glioma-infiltrating T cells after dendritic cell vaccination. Sequencing used immunoSEQ multiplex PCR; TCRdb keeps in-frame clones, though not all of them. The repertoire has 95,000 or so clones, 85% of them found once; the top ten carry 2.5% to 3%. The material was blood, obtained before dendritic cell vaccination. These receptors all stem from a human donor with glioblastoma.

The chain combines TRBV4-2 with TRBJ2-7; TRBD2 might be the D (6 bases). The CDR3 is made up of 15 amino acids. The germline gives CDR1 LGHNA, CDR2 YNFKEQ. Trimming took off 4 bases at V and 2 bases at J, with 15 bases between the two ends. As DNA, the CDR3 is TGTGCCAGCAGCCTGCCCGGGGGTTCTGCCTACGAGCAGTACTTC. This translates into CASSLPGGSAYEQYF.

This chain links TRBV5-1 with TRBJ1-4; D is perhaps TRBD1 (6 bases). The V gene lost 0 bases and the J gene lost 7 bases, with 10 bases spanning the gap. This CDR3 contains 14 residues. Looked up from germline, CDR1 is SGHRS and CDR2 is YFSETQ. DNA of the CDR3: TGCGCCAGCAGCTTGGGGGCAGGGGTTGAAAAACTGTTTTTT. Amino acids: CASSLGAGVEKLFF.

The J gene is TRBJ2-1, the V gene TRBV6-6, with TRBD2 as a possible D gene (6 bases). Trimming pared 4 bases from V and 1 base from J, leaving 14 bases between. This CDR3 comprises 16 residues. Germline V gene data show CDR1 as MNHNY and CDR2 as SVGAGI (reference sequence). The CDR3 bases are TGTGCCAGCAGTTCCCCGGGAGCGGCTTCCTACAATGAGCAGTTCTTC. It is translated as CASSSPGAASYNEQFF.

Details on this clone: One junction end does not reproduce the germline sequence, and a read error may be involved. The rearrangement uses TRBV2 and TRBJ2-7, with D possibly matching TRBD1 (6 bases). This CDR3 is 14 amino acids long. The germline V gene has CDR1 SNHLY and CDR2 FYNNEI. CDR3 sequence: CTSRAAGDVYEQYF. The DNA of the CDR3 is TGTACCAGCAGGGCGGCAGGGGATGTCTACGAGCAGTACTTC.

Written as DNA, the CDR3 is TGCGCCAGCAGCCGAACCAGCGGGAGGGCCGTGGATGAGCAGTTCTTC. Translating gives CASSRTSGRAVDEQFF. This chain uses TRBV5-1 with TRBJ2-1; TRBD2 matches at 10 bases. Germline-derived CDR1 and CDR2 are SGHRS and YFSETQ. With V trimmed by 4 bases and J by 8 bases, 12 bases remained unmatched. CDR3 length: 16 amino acids.

The chain combines TRBV12-5 with TRBJ1-3, with D perhaps TRBD1 (5 bases). The CDR3 spans 15 residues. The germline gives CDR1 LGHNT, CDR2 FRNRAP. The ends were cut back, 6 bases at V and 0 bases at J, with 12 bases in the middle. The CDR3: CASGGRATSGNTIYF. CDR3 nucleotides: TGTGCTAGTGGGGGCAGGGCCACCTCTGGAAACACCATATATTTT.

V is TRBV6-1 and J is TRBJ1-3; D not certain. The CDR3 spans 15 residues. The V and J ends lost 4 bases and 11 bases respectively, with 21 bases between them. Per the germline V gene, CDR1 is MNHNS and CDR2 is SASEGT. The CDR3 region is CASSAGVDAMESIYF. The CDR3 DNA reads TGTGCCAGCAGTGCTGGTGTCGACGCGATGGAGTCCATATATTTT.

V gene TRBV5-4 combines with J gene TRBJ1-5; tentatively, D is TRBD1 (6 bases). There are 14 residues in the CDR3. V gave up 4 bases and J gave up 1 base, with 9 bases separating them. CDR1 and CDR2 (germline): SGHNT, YYREEE (reference sequence). This CDR3 reads CASSADRSNQPQHF. The CDR3 coding sequence is TGTGCCAGCAGCGCTGACAGGAGCAATCAGCCCCAGCATTTT.

Turning to this clone: This specimen includes other DNA sequences encoding the same CDR3. CDR3 loop: CASSPGLADYNEQFF. CDR3 coding DNA: TGCGCCAGCAGCCCGGGACTAGCGGACTACAATGAGCAGTTCTTC. The genes are TRBV5-1 and TRBJ2-1, with 11 bases fitting TRBD2. Germline-derived CDR1 and CDR2 are SGHRS and YFSETQ. The CDR3 covers 15 residues. V was pared by 4 bases and J by 3 bases, with 3 bases of the junction left unmatched.

The V gene is TRBV7-6, the J gene TRBJ1-3; D uncertain. Germline CDR1 SGHVS, CDR2 FNYEAQ. The length of the CDR3 is 14 residues. V was shortened by 5 bases and J by 0 bases, with 8 bases between the two germline ends. CDR3 DNA sequence: TGTGCCAGCAGCCCGTCAGGCTCTGGAAACACCATATATTTT. Translated, it gives CASSPSGSGNTIYF.

The V and J genes are TRBV27 and TRBJ2-2; 7 bases line up with TRBD2. The CDR3 contains 14 residues. Germline CDR1 and CDR2: MNHEY and SMNVEV (reference sequence). Losses at the gene ends were 2 bases for V and 7 bases for J; bases not matched to a gene: 4. The CDR3 sequence: CASSLMGGVGELFF. For the CDR3, the DNA is TGTGCCAGCAGTTTAATGGGGGGGGTCGGGGAGCTGTTTTTT.

The rearrangement uses TRBV9 and TRBJ1-3; TRBD1 is a possible D gene (6 bases). From germline, CDR1 is SGDLS and CDR2 YYNGEE. Trimming shortened V by 1 base and J by 1 base, and 12 bases separated the two germline ends. This CDR3 spans 16 amino acids. DNA of the CDR3: TGTGCCAGCAGCGTAAGATCCAGGGGTTCTGGAAACACCATATATTTT. Its protein product is CASSVRSRGSGNTIYF.

V gene TRBV7-3 combines with J gene TRBJ2-2; 7 bases match TRBD1. V trimming: 5 bases; J trimming: 0 bases; junction bases outside the gene matches: 3. The CDR3 is made up of 15 amino acids. Germline V gene sequence: CDR1 SGHTA, CDR2 FQGTGA. The CDR3 reads CASSRQGTNTGELFF. The CDR3 DNA reads TGTGCCAGCAGCCGACAGGGTACGAACACCGGGGAGCTGTTTTTT.

V and J are TRBV7-3 and TRBJ2-3; 11 bases match TRBD2. Germline V lookup: CDR1 SGHTA, CDR2 FQGTGA. The CDR3 is made up of 16 amino acids. V trimming: 4 bases; J trimming: 4 bases; junction bases outside the gene matches: 7. The CDR3 loop is CASSWGTSGGADTQYF. CDR3 nucleotides: TGTGCCAGCAGCTGGGGGACTAGCGGTGGGGCAGATACGCAGTATTTT. The full variable domain, its missing parts supplied by reference TRBV7-3 and TRBJ2-3, is GAGVSQTPSNKVTEKGKYVELRCDPISGHTALYWYRQSLGQGPEFLIYFQGTGAADDSGLPNDRFFAVRPEGSVSTLKIQRTERGDSAVYLCASSWGTSGGADTQYFGPGTRLTVL.

This chain uses TRBV7-2 with TRBJ1-2; TRBD1 matches at 7 bases. This CDR3 region has 14 residues. The V gene's germline CDR1 is SGHTA and CDR2 FQGNSA. Trimming cost V 4 bases and J 4 bases; bases outside gene matches: 6. The CDR3, as DNA: TGTGCCAGCAGCTCGAACAGGGGACCCTATGGCTACACCTTC. Its protein is CASSSNRGPYGYTF.

V usage is TRBV7-6 and J usage is TRBJ2-1, with 7 bases identical to TRBD2. CDR3 length: 16 residues. Germline V lookup: CDR1 SGHVS, CDR2 FNYEAQ. With 5 bases clipped from V and 4 bases from J, the junction kept 11 bases outside the gene matches. The CDR3 spells CASSPTAGTIYNEQFF. CDR3 nucleotides: TGTGCCAGCAGCCCGACAGCCGGGACTATTTACAATGAGCAGTTCTTC. The full variable domain, with the rest looked up from reference TRBV7-6 and TRBJ2-1, is GAGVSQSPRYKVTKRGQDVALRCDPISGHVSLYWYRQALGQGPEFLTYFNYEAQQDKSGLPNDRFSAERPEGSISTLTIQRTEQRDSAMYRCASSPTAGTIYNEQFFGPGTRLTVL.

The chain employs TRBV23-1 and TRBJ2-6; D is possibly TRBD1 (6 bases). TRBV23-1 is an ORF for which the function is uncertain. This CDR3 is built from 17 residues. V shed 8 bases and J shed 4 bases, with 21 bases lying between them. CDR3 DNA: TGCGCCAGCCGCCGTCCAGGGGAAGGCGCCGGGGCCAACGTCCTGACTTTC. Residues: CASRRPGEGAGANVLTF.

The rearrangement uses TRBV29-1 and TRBJ2-1; tentative D call: TRBD2 (5 bases). The CDR3 contains 13 residues. Trimming stripped 4 bases from V and 3 bases from J, with 10 bases between. Germline V gene sequence: CDR1 SQVTM, CDR2 ANQGSEA. CDR3 amino acids: CSVARRDYNEQFF. CDR3 DNA sequence: TGCAGCGTTGCGCGCCGGGACTACAATGAGCAGTTCTTC.

This clone was counted a few times. The genes are TRBV14 and TRBJ2-7; 15 bases map to TRBD2. The trim removed 1 base at V and 6 bases at J, leaving 13 bases unmatched. Germline values: CDR1 SGHDN, CDR2 FVKESK. The CDR3 consists of 19 residues. This CDR3 is CASSQGPPGTSGRQGEQYF. CDR3 sequence (DNA): TGTGCCAGCAGCCAAGGGCCCCCGGGGACTAGCGGGAGGCAGGGCGAGCAGTACTTC.

This chain joins TRBV7-2 and TRBJ1-1; 12 nucleotides align to TRBD1. CDR3 length equals 17 residues. In germline, CDR1 is SGHTA, CDR2 FQGNSA. The J segment lost 6 bases and the V segment lost 5 bases, leaving 13 bases of the junction unmatched. This CDR3 reads CASSPVPGQGAYAEAFF. The CDR3 DNA is TGTGCCAGCAGCCCAGTCCCGGGACAGGGGGCGTACGCTGAAGCTTTCTTT.

V is TRBV6-5 and J is TRBJ2-2; TRBD2 agrees at 8 bases. Trimming at V came to 10 bases and at J to 6 bases, leaving 7 bases not matched to a gene. Germline loops: CDR1 MNHEY, CDR2 SVGAGI. The CDR3 is 13 residues long. The CDR3 spells CATRGGGPGELFF. CDR3 sequence (DNA): TGTGCCACCCGGGGGGGAGGTCCCGGGGAGCTGTTTTTT.

The V and J genes are TRBV28 and TRBJ1-1; D is uncertain. Looked up from germline, CDR1 is MDHEN and CDR2 is SYDVKM. V was clipped by 2 bases and J by 3 bases, with 7 bases between them. CDR3 length: 13 residues. CDR3 sequence (DNA): TGTGCCAGCAGTTTAGGCCTGGACACTGAAGCTTTCTTT. Encoded protein: CASSLGLDTEAFF.